The clone carrying this T cell receptor beta chain was counted only a few times. Its antigen is currently unknown. CDR1 and CDR2 (germline): MNHEY, SMNVEV (reference sequence). CDR3 size: 12 residues. Trimming took 5 bases from V and 0 from J, leaving 5 bases between them. The sample originates from a study of CD8 T cells in Susac syndrome. Study-wide results and caveats: Only a relatively small number of individuals were included in the TCR sequencing and HLA analysis.

Reverse transcription used about 0.45 to 1 ug RNA and random hexamers. The method of amplification for TCR beta CDR3 was immunoSEQ multiplex PCR, covering 54 Vbeta and 13 Jbeta. TCRdb re-analysed the immunoSEQ multiplex PCR reads in MiXCR, keeping a single row per CDR3 protein. The table lists 400,000 or so distinct CDR3 sequences, more than 80% of them singletons. Treatment-naive patients with stable or active relapsing-remitting disease served as multiple sclerosis controls. TEMRA cells were FACS-enriched, and CD8+ and CD4+ T cells were isolated negatively. This TCR was recovered from a human donor with multiple sclerosis. V usage is TRBV27 and J usage is TRBJ2-7; D is unresolved. The source material was CD8+ T cells from PBMCs. The CDR3 sequence is CASSKSSYEQYF. The CDR3 DNA is TGTGCCAGCAGTAAGAGCTCCTACGAGCAGTACTTC.